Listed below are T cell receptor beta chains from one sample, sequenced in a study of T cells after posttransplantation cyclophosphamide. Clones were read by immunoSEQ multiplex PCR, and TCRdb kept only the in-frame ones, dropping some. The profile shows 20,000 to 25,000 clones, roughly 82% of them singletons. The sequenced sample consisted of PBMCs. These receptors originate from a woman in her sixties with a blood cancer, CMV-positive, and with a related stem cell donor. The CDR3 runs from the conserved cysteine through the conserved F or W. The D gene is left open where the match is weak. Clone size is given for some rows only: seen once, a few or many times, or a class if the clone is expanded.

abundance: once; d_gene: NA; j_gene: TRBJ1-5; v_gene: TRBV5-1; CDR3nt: TGCGCCAGCAGCCCGGGGGGGGGCTCCGGACCCCAGCATTTT; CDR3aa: CASSPGGGSGPQHF
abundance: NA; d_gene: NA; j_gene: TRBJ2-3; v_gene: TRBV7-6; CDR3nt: TGTGCCAGCAGCTCGCGTGTGGTTGTTGGCACAGATACGCAGTATTTT; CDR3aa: CASSSRVVVGTDTQYF
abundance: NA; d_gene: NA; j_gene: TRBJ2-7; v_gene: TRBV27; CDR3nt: TGTGCCAGCAGTAGGCTGGACAGCAAAGAGCAGTACTTC; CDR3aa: CASSRLDSKEQYF
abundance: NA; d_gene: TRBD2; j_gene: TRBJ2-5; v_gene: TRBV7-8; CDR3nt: TGTGCCAGCAGCTTCAATATCGCTAGCGGGGGGGGAGAGACCCAGTACTTC; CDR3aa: CASSFNIASGGGETQYF
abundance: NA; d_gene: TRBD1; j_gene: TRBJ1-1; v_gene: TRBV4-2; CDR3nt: TGTGCCAGCAGCCAAGAACGGACAGGGGGCAGGGACACTGAAGCTTTCTTT; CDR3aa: CASSQERTGGRDTEAFF
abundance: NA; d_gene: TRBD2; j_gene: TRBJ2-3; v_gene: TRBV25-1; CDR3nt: TGTGCCAGCAGTGATAGCGGGAGGTACACAGATACGCAGTATTTT; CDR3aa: CASSDSGRYTDTQYF
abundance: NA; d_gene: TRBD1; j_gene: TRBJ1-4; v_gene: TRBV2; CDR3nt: TGTGCCAGCAGTAAGACGGGACAGGGGGATGAAAAACTGTTTTTT; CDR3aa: CASSKTGQGDEKLFF
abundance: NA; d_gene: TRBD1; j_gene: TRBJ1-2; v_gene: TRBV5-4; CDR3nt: TGTGCCAGCAGCCGGACAGGGGGAGGAGGTGGCTACACCTTC; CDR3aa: CASSRTGGGGGYTF
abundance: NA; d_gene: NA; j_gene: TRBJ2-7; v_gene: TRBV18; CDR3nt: TGTGCCAGCTCACCGAGCCTGTACGAGCAGTACTTC; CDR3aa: CASSPSLYEQYF
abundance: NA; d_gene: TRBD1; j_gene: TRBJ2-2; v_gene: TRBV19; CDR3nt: TGTGCCAGTAGGCCGCCGGGACAGGGCACGACCGGGGAGCTGTTTTTT; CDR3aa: CASRPPGQGTTGELFF
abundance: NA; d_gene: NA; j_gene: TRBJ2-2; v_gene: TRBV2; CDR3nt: TGTGCCAGCAGTGCTGAACTGACCGGGGAGCTGTTTTTT; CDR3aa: CASSAELTGELFF
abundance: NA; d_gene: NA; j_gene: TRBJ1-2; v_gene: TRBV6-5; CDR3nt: TGTGCCAGCAGTCGTACGGGGGTCTCTAACTATGGCTACACCTTC; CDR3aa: CASSRTGVSNYGYTF
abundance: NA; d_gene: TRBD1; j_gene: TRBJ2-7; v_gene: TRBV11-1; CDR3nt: TGTGCCAGCAGCTCCGGGACAGAATCCTACGAGCAGTACTTC; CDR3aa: CASSSGTESYEQYF
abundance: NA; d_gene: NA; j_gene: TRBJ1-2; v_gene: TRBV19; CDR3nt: TGTGCCAGTAGTATGGACATACGACAAGTAGGCTATGGCTACACCTTC; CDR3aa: CASSMDIRQVGYGYTF
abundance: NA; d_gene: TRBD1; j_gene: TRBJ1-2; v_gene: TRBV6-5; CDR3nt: TGTGCCAGCTCAATGACAGGGTCGACTAACTATGGCTACACCTTC; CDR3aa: CASSMTGSTNYGYTF
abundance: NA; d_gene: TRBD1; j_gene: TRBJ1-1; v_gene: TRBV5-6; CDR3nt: TGTGCCAGCAGCAGGACAGGGGGTGACACTGAAGCTTTCTTT; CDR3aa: CASSRTGGDTEAFF
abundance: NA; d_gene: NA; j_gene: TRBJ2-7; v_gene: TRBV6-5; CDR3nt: TGTGCCAGCAGTTACAAGGGGGGGGGACGGCCATACGAGCAGTACTTC; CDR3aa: CASSYKGGGRPYEQYF
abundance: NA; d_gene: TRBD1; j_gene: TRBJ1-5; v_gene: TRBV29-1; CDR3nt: TGCAGCGTTGCACAGGGGGCAGGGGGTCAGCCCCAGCATTTT; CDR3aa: CSVAQGAGGQPQHF
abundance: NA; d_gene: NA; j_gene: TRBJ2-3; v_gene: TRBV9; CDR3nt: TGTGCCAGCAGCGTAGGGCTAGGTCGCACAGATACGCAGTATTTT; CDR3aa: CASSVGLGRTDTQYF
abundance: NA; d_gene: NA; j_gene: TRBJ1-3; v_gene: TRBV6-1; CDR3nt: TGTGCCAGCAGTGAGTGGGAGATCTCTGGAAACACCATATATTTT; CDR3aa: CASSEWEISGNTIYF
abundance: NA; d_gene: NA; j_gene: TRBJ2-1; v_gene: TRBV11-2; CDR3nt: TGTGCCAGCAGCTTAAGGGGTGTGCAGTTCTTC; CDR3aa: CASSLRGVQFF
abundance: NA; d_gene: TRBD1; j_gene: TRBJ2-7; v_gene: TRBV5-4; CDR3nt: TGTGCCAGCAGCCTGGACAGGGACTACGAGCAGTACTTC; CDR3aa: CASSLDRDYEQYF
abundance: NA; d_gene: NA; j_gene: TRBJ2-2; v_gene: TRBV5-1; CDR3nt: TGCGCCAGCAGCTTGTCGGCAGGGAGGACCGGGGAGCTGTTTTTT; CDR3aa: CASSLSAGRTGELFF
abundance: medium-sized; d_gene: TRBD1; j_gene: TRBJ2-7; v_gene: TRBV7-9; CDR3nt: TGTGCCAGCCAACTCGGGACAGGGGTCTACGAGCAGTACTTC; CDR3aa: CASQLGTGVYEQYF
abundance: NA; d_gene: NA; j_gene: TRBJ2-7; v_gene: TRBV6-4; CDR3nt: TGTGCCAGCAGTGACCCCAGGGGTTGGTACGAGCAGTACTTC; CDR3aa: CASSDPRGWYEQYF
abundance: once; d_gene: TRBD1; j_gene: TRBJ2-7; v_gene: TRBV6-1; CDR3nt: TGTGCCAGCAGTTCAACAGGGGTCCCTTACGAGCAGTACTTC; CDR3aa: CASSSTGVPYEQYF
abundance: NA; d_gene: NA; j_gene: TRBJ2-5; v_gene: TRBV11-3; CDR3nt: TGTGCCAGCTCATGGTCAGGACAAAGCGAGACCCAGTACTTC; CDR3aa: CASSWSGQSETQYF
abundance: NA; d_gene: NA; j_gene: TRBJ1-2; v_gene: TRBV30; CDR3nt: TGTGCCTGTTTTACAGGGTTTGGCTACACCTTC; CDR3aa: CACFTGFGYTF
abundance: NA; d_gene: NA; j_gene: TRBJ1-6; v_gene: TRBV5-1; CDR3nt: TGCGCCAGCAGCTTGGGAACGGATAATTCACCCCTCCACTTT; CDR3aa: CASSLGTDNSPLHF
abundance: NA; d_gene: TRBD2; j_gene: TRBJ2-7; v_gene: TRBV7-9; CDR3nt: TGTGCCAGCAGCTTATATACTAGCGGAGCGAACGAGCAGTACTTC; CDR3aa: CASSLYTSGANEQYF
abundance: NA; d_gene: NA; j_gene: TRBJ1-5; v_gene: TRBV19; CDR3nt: TGTGCCAGTAGTATAGCGGTGGGGCCGCAAGAGGATCAGCCCCAGCATTTT; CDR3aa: CASSIAVGPQEDQPQHF
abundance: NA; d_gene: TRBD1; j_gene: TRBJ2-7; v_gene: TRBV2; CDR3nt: TGTGCCAGCAAAGACAGGGTAAACTCCTACGAGCAGTACTTC; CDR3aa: CASKDRVNSYEQYF
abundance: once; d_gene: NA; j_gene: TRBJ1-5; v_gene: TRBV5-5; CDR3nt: TGTGCCAGCAGCTTGGCCGGGGGGGATCAGCCCCAGCATTTT; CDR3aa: CASSLAGGDQPQHF
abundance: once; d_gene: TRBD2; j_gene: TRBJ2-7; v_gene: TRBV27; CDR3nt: TGTGCCAGCAGGTTAGCGGGAGGGCCTCGGTACGAGCAGTACTTC; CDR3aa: CASRLAGGPRYEQYF
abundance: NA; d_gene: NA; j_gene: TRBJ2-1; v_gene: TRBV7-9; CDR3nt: TGTGCCAGCAGCCTGAGTCCTATTTGGCAGTTCTTC; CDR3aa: CASSLSPIWQFF
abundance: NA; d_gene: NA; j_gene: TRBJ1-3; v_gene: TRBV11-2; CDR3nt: TGTGCCAGCAGCTTAGACAGGGCCCACTCTGGAAACACCATATATTTT; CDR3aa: CASSLDRAHSGNTIYF
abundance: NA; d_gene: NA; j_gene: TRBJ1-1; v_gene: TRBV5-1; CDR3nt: TGCGCCAGCAGCAGGGGTACAGGGATGACTGAAGCTTTCTTT; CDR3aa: CASSRGTGMTEAFF
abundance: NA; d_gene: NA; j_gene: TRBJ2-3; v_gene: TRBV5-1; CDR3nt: TGCGCCAGCAGCTTGGCTGGCACAGATACGCAGTATTTT; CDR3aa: CASSLAGTDTQYF
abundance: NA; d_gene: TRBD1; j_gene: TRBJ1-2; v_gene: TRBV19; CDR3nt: TGTGCCGCGTCGCCGACAGGGGGGGTAGAGGGCTACACCTTC; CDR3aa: CAASPTGGVEGYTF
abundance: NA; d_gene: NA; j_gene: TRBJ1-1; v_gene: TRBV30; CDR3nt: TGTGCCCTGGAAGCCTCGGGGGAGGGACACACTGAAGCTTTCTTT; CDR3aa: CALEASGEGHTEAFF
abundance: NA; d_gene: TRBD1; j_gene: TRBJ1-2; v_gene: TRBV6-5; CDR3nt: TGTGCCAGCAGTTCGACAGGGCGGTATGGCTACACCTTC; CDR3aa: CASSSTGRYGYTF
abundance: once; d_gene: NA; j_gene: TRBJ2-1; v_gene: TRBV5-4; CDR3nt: TGTGCCAGCAGCGCTATAATCTACAATGAGCAGTTCTTC; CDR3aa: CASSAIIYNEQFF